This T cell receptor (beta chain) was identified during a study of cytomegalovirus exposure and HLA in healthy donors (dated by TCRdb to 2015 to 2018). Regarding the research as a whole: According to a later analysis, one platform produced both the approximately 110 validation repertoires and the 666 repertoires of the first cohort. The aim of the study was to test whether cataloging public T cell receptors could identify signatures of past pathogen exposure. In addition to the first cohort of approximately 670 subjects, a separate validation cohort of approximately 120 different subjects was used. To predict cytomegalovirus infection status, the study brought together high-throughput TCR immunosequencing, statistical association of individual TCRs with disease status, and machine learning.

Libraries were prepared through the immunoSEQ multiplex PCR assay. Per the original workflow: A statistical classification framework was developed to diagnose cytomegalovirus status using the catalog of TCR beta chain sequences. This is the immuneACCESS table as TCRdb keeps it, with only in-frame sequences that have V and J called. A part of the clones is gone; compared with another copy, unresolved V genes explain less than half, and the rest is unexplained. The V and J calls and clone size were taken over from that table, and D and trimming were inferred from the DNA. For this sample there are under 150,000 clones; 85% to 90% appear just once. About 6% of the sample belongs to the ten largest clones. Donors formed part of the validation cohort, which comprised 120 subjects and was distinct from the first cohort of 670 or so subjects. Comments on this clone: Its antigen remains undetermined. No clone much larger than this one lies a single base away; base qualities are absent.

Here is what the overall study found, with its caveats: In both the original and validation cohorts, the classifier was reported to diagnose cytomegalovirus status with high specificity and sensitivity. Subsequent analysis determined that TCRs grouped into clusters in the first cohort also showed a tendency toward co-occurrence across the 120 validation repertoires, and 90% to 95% of cluster scores exceeded 0. A few of the identified cytomegalovirus-associated TCR beta chains were confirmed in vitro to be specific for cytomegalovirus antigens. The study listed approximately 150 TCR beta chains as associated with cytomegalovirus. Across donors, most TCR sequences were observed very rarely, whereas some public TCRs were present in many individuals. A later analysis lacked HLA typing for the validation cohort, so it scored co-occurrence in that cohort across all 110 or so repertoires. It was suggested by the authors that the approach could potentially be generalized to other disease states and immunological phenotypes.

The source is a woman aged 18-29 years in good health and CMV-seropositive. Sequenced: PBMCs.

The CDR3 has the sequence CASSVGSGLGYTF. At the DNA level, the sequence is TGTGCCAGCAGCGTAGGTTCAGGGCTCGGCTACACCTTC. The chain couples TRBV9 to TRBJ1-2; tentative D gene TRBD1, with 5 bases matching. The CDR3 sequence holds 13 residues, the cysteine and phenylalanine included. The only DNA kept is the CDR3, 39 bases in frame from the first base. Trimming takes 0 bases from V and 8 bases from J, and the germline ends sit 11 bases apart. CDR1 and CDR2 were assigned from the germline V gene as SGDLS and YYNGEE.